This TCR beta chain was recovered during a study of early T cells in non-severe SARS-CoV-2 infection. Trimming shortened V by 5 bases and J by 5 bases, and 16 bases separated the two germline ends. CDR3 length equals 14 residues. CDR1 is SEHNR, CDR2 FQNEAQ, per germline (reference sequence). The TCR library protocol attached unique molecular identifiers to the individual cDNA molecules. MiXCR was run by TCRdb on the 5' RACE reads, yielding one entry per CDR3 protein. The table records around 62,000 distinct CDR3 sequences, over 4.5% of them present only once. This sequence was found in an adult who was a healthcare worker with PCR-confirmed SARS-CoV-2 infection or an uninfected control (not recorded which). This chain joins TRBV7-9 and TRBJ2-7; perhaps TRBD1 as D (6 bases). Sequenced: whole blood. In DNA, the CDR3 is TGTGCCAGCAGCCTCACAGGGCTCCCCAACGAGCAGTACTTC. This sequence encodes CASSLTGLPNEQYF. Full variable domain (remainder filled in from reference TRBV7-9 and TRBJ2-7): DTGVSQNPRHKITKRGQNVTFRCDPISEHNRLYWYRQTLGQGPEFLTYFQNEAQLEKSRLLSDRFSAERPKGSFSTLEIQRTEQGDSAMYLCASSLTGLPNEQYFGPGTRLTVT.